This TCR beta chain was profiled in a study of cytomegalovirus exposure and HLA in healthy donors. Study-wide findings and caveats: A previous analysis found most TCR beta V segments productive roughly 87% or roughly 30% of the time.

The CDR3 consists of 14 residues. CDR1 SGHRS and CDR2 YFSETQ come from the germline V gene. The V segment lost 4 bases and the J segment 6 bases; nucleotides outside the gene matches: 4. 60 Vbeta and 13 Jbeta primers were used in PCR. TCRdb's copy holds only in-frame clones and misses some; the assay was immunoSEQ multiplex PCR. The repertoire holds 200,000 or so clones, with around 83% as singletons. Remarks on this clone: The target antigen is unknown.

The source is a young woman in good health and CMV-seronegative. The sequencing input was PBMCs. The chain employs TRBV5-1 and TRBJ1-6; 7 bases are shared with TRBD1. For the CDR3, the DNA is TGCGCCAGCAGCGGGGGACAGCCTAATTCACCCCTCCACTTT. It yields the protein CASSGGQPNSPLHF. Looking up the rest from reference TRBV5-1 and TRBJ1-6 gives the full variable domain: KAGVTQTPRYLIKTRGQQVTLSCSPISGHRSVSWYQQTPGQGLQFLFEYFSETQRNKGNFPGRFSGRQFSNSRSEMNVSTLELGDSALYLCASSGGQPNSPLHFGNGTRLTVT.